Below are 30 T cell receptor beta chains sequenced from a single sample in a study of tumor and adjacent non-tumor tissue in lung cancer. This sample's RNA came from whole unsorted tissue. Three rounds of nested PCR, following a modified ARM-PCR protocol, produced the TCRbeta library. MiXCR was run by TCRdb on the multiplex PCR reads, yielding one entry per CDR3 protein. The profile shows 84,000 or so distinct CDR3 sequences, about 66% of them singletons. Input material: lung tumor tissue. The receptors derive from a man in his sixties or seventies with non-small cell lung cancer.

This clonotype was detected ten times or more. The chain combines TRBV6-1 with TRBJ1-5, with D possibly matching TRBD1 (5 bases). The CDR3 has 15 amino acids. Germline values: CDR1 MNHNS, CDR2 SASEGT. The V gene lost 6 bases and the J gene lost 5 bases, with 17 bases spanning the gap. In DNA form, the CDR3 reads TGTGCCAGCAGACTTGGGGCCACCTTAGATCAGCCCCAGCATTTT. Translated: CASRLGATLDQPQHF.

This clonotype was seen a single time. This may arise from a read error, as a much more abundant clone is one base away. The chain couples TRBV12-3 or TRBV12-4 to TRBJ1-5; possibly TRBD1 for D (5 bases). The CDR3 runs 14 residues. CDR3 in amino acids: CVSRLGGEGQPQHF. Here the CDR3 DNA reads TGTGTCAGCAGGTTGGGGGGGGAAGGTCAGCCCCAGCATTTT.

Of note for this clonotype: The conserved final phenylalanine or tryptophan is absent from the CDR3, which likely points to a read error. The chain uses TRBV10-3 and TRBJ2-5; D uncertain. This CDR3 has 16 residues. Trimming stripped 0 bases from V and 9 bases from J, with 20 bases between. Germline V gene lookup returns CDR1 ENHRY and CDR2 SYGVKD. CDR3 amino acids: CAISESTPRGGEAQYL. The CDR3 coding sequence is TGTGCCATCAGTGAGTCAACCCCCCGAGGTGGCGAGGCCCAGTACTTG.

This chain links TRBV11-2 with TRBJ2-4; TRBD2 is a possible D gene (5 bases). V was pared by 6 bases and J by 1 base, with 19 bases between. There are 17 residues in the CDR3. Looked up from germline, CDR1 is SGHAT and CDR2 is FQNNGV. The CDR3 protein is CASSSRWETFAKNIQYF. Written as DNA, the CDR3 is TGTGCCAGCAGTTCCAGGTGGGAGACTTTCGCCAAAAACATTCAGTACTTC.

A remark on this clonotype: This could be a read error, since a much larger clone is one nucleotide away. This rearrangement joins TRBV7-9 to TRBJ2-3; TRBD1 matches 8 bases. This CDR3 spans 14 amino acids. The germline V gene has CDR1 SEHNR and CDR2 FQNEAQ (reference sequence). V was pared by 8 bases and J by 1 base, with 5 bases of the junction left unmatched. The CDR3 region has the DNA TGTGCCAGCTGCACGGGACAGGGCACAGATACGCAGTATTTT. This encodes CASCTGQGTDTQYF.

V and J are TRBV20-1 and TRBJ2-3, with 12 positions matching TRBD2. Looked up from germline, CDR1 is DFQATT and CDR2 is SNEGSKA (reference sequence). V shed 5 bases, J shed 2 bases, and the junction held 5 bases outside the gene matches. The CDR3 totals 15 residues. Here the CDR3 reads CSADLAGGHTDTQYF. The CDR3 DNA sequence: TGCAGTGCTGACCTAGCGGGGGGGCACACAGATACGCAGTATTTT.

V and J are TRBV18 and TRBJ2-5; D assignment may be TRBD1 or TRBD2 (5 bases each). This CDR3 has 13 amino acids. The germline V gene encodes CDR1 KGHSH and CDR2 LQKENI. The V gene lost 3 bases and the J gene lost 5 bases, with 10 bases spanning the gap. The DNA of the CDR3 is TGTGCCAGCTCACCTGCAGGGACGGAGACCCAGTACTTC. This gives the protein CASSPAGTETQYF.

Concerning this clonotype: The final CDR3 position lacks the conserved phenylalanine or tryptophan, pointing to a likely read error. This chain joins TRBV5-1 and TRBJ2-3; D might be TRBD2 (6 bases). The CDR3 runs to 15 residues. Per germline, CDR1 SGHRS and CDR2 YFSETQ. V lost 0 bases and J lost 0, with 8 bases in between. In DNA form, the CDR3 reads TGCGCCAGCAGCTTGGCCGGGACTAGCACAGATACGCAGTATTTG. Residues: CASSLAGTSTDTQYL.

The V call is TRBV11-2, the J call TRBJ2-1; unclear D gene. This CDR3 contains 14 residues. CDR1 is SGHAT and CDR2 is FQNNGV in the germline V gene. Trimming removed 2 bases at V and 12 bases at J, with 17 bases between. In nucleotides, the CDR3 is TGTGCCAGCAGCTTAAGGGCCGACACCGGTCCGCAGTTCTTC. This codes for CASSLRADTGPQFF.

This clonotype was seen ten or more times. The V call is TRBV4-1, the J call TRBJ2-4; possibly TRBD2 for D (6 bases). The V end was cut by 0 bases, the J end by 7 bases, with 7 bases between. This CDR3 spans 13 amino acids. Germline lookup yields CDR1 MGHRA and CDR2 YSYEKL. The CDR3 coding sequence is TGCGCCAGCAGCCAAGATGGGAGGAACATTCAGTACTTC. Translated, it gives CASSQDGRNIQYF.

The rearrangement joins TRBV20-1 to TRBJ2-1; D is undetermined. V lost 0 bases, J lost 7 bases, and 16 bases lay in between. This CDR3 is 15 amino acids long. Germline values: CDR1 DFQATT, CDR2 SNEGSKA (reference sequence). CDR3 protein: CSARDWVRRENEQFF. The CDR3 nucleotides read TGCAGTGCTAGAGATTGGGTCCGTAGAGAAAATGAGCAGTTCTTC.

Concerning this clonotype itself: Sequence at one end of the junction differs from germline and may be a read error. The chain employs TRBV11-2 and TRBJ2-5; a weak D match, TRBD2 (6 bases). The CDR3 has 14 amino acids. From germline, CDR1 is SGHAT and CDR2 FQNNGV. CDR3 coding DNA: TGTGCCTGCAGATTAAGCACGGGGAGGGAGACCCAGTACTTC. As protein: CACRLSTGRETQYF.

V gene TRBV11-2 combines with J gene TRBJ2-2, with D possibly being TRBD1 (6 bases). The CDR3 spans 14 residues. Per the germline V gene, CDR1 is SGHAT and CDR2 is FQNNGV. The CDR3, as DNA: TGTGTCAACAGCTTACAAGCCTGGACAGAGGAGCTGTTTTTT. Amino acids: CVNSLQAWTEELFF.

By sample fraction, this clonotype is medium-sized. V is TRBV11-2 and J is TRBJ2-1; D may be TRBD1 (6 bases). The ends were cut back, 5 bases at V and 4 bases at J, with 15 bases in the middle. The CDR3 totals 15 residues. CDR1 is SGHAT and CDR2 is FQNNGV in the germline V gene. The CDR3 region is CASSAWGPAYNEQFF. For the CDR3, the DNA is TGTGCCAGCAGCGCGTGGGGGCCAGCATACAATGAGCAGTTCTTC.

About this clonotype: This may come from a read error, since a much larger clone is one base off. The DNA of the CDR3 is TGCAGCGCCGACAGGAACACAGATACGCAGTATTTT. This encodes CSADRNTDTQYF. The chain links TRBV29-1 to TRBJ2-3; possible D gene TRBD1, 6 bases. V gave up 7 bases and J gave up 2 bases, with 10 bases separating them. The germline CDR1 and CDR2 sequences are SQVTM and ANQGSEA. The CDR3 is 12 amino acids.

A note on this clonotype: No conserved phenylalanine or tryptophan is present at the end of the CDR3, so a read error is the likely explanation. The rearrangement uses TRBV10-3 and TRBJ2-5; no reliable D call. This CDR3 region has 13 residues. Trimming pared 9 bases from V and 2 bases from J, leaving 13 bases between. Germline-derived CDR1 and CDR2 are ENHRY and SYGVKD. The CDR3 region is CAIGAPNQETQYY. CDR3 DNA sequence: TGTGCCATAGGAGCCCCCAATCAAGAGACCCAGTACTAC.

The chain has TRBV6-6 and TRBJ1-5, with D maybe TRBD1 (5 bases). With 10 bases removed from V and 8 bases from J, the gap between germline ends came to 15 bases. CDR3 size: 12 residues. Germline-derived CDR1 and CDR2 are MNHNY and SVGAGI (reference sequence). CDR3: CATIQDREPQHF. CDR3 DNA sequence: TGTGCCACTATACAGGATAGAGAGCCCCAGCATTTT.

This clonotype was counted at least ten times. V usage is TRBV28 and J usage is TRBJ2-3, with 12 positions matching TRBD2. Germline V gene lookup returns CDR1 MDHEN and CDR2 SYDVKM. Losses at the gene ends were 2 bases for V and 6 bases for J; bases not matched to a gene: 6. The CDR3 has 16 residues. CDR3 protein: CASSLSASGRADTQYF. In DNA form, the CDR3 reads TGTGCCAGCAGTTTAAGTGCTAGCGGGAGGGCTGATACGCAGTATTTT.

About this clonotype itself: Its ends do not fully match the called genes, so a read error is possible. This chain joins TRBV20-1 and TRBJ2-2; tentative D call: TRBD2 (6 bases). Germline CDR1 DFQATT, CDR2 SNEGSKA (reference sequence). The CDR3 runs to 17 residues. The CDR3 coding sequence is TGCAGTGCTAGCATGGGCAGATTAGCGGAAAACACCAGGGAGCTGTTTTTT. Protein product: CSASMGRLAENTRELFF.

Remarks on this clonotype: A read error is possible here, since a much larger clone lies one base away. The chain is built from TRBV29-1 and TRBJ2-7, with D perhaps TRBD1 (6 bases). This CDR3 has 14 residues. Trimming removed 4 bases at V and 3 bases at J, with 16 bases between. CDR1 is SQVTM, CDR2 ANQGSEA, per germline. CDR3 coding DNA: TGCAGCGTTGTCTCGAACAGGGTAAACTACGAGCAGTACTTC. Amino acids: CSVVSNRVNYEQYF.

Only a few counts were recorded for this clonotype. The junction differs from germline at one of its ends, possibly a read error. This chain joins TRBV6-1 and TRBJ1-2, with D possibly TRBD1 on 6 matching bases. Germline lookup yields CDR1 MNHNS and CDR2 SASEGT. This CDR3 is built from 15 residues. CDR3 residues: CTSAPPDRANYGYTF. DNA of the CDR3: TGTACCAGCGCCCCCCCGGACAGAGCTAACTATGGCTACACCTTC.

About this clonotype itself: The junction and the germline gene differ at one end; a read error may be behind it. The chain employs TRBV12-3 or TRBV12-4 and TRBJ2-7; 9 bases fit TRBD2. CDR3 size: 14 residues. CDR3: CASRTRLAAYGQYF. CDR3 in DNA: TGTGCCAGCAGGACAAGACTAGCGGCCTACGGGCAGTACTTC.

This clonotype was counted many times. This rearrangement joins TRBV6-1 to TRBJ1-4; 7 nucleotides match TRBD1. The V segment lost 2 bases and the J segment 7 bases; nucleotides outside the gene matches: 4. This CDR3 is built from 14 residues. CDR1 MNHNS and CDR2 SASEGT come from the germline V gene. The CDR3 bases are TGTGCCAGCAGTGAAAGAAGGGGGCGTGAAAAACTGTTTTTT. Its protein product is CASSERRGREKLFF.

As regards this clonotype: Its ends do not fully match the called genes, so a read error is possible. The CDR3 bases are TGTGCCGGCAGCCGCCTAGTGGGAGCCTACAATGAGCAGTTCTTC. Translation gives CAGSRLVGAYNEQFF. The chain carries TRBV6-5 and TRBJ2-1, with TRBD2 as a possible D gene (5 bases). CDR1 and CDR2 (germline): MNHEY, SVGAGI. The CDR3 is 15 amino acids.

Concerning this clonotype: The CDR3 does not end in the conserved phenylalanine or tryptophan, so this is likely a read error. The V gene is TRBV29-1, the J gene TRBJ1-1, with D tentatively TRBD1 (5 bases). The V end lost 7 bases, the J end lost 5 bases, and 20 bases lay between the germline ends. The CDR3 runs 14 residues. Germline-derived CDR1 and CDR2 are SQVTM and ANQGSEA. The CDR3: CSGTCGGSRTEAFC. CDR3 sequence (DNA): TGCAGCGGGACATGCGGGGGTTCGAGGACTGAAGCTTTCTGT.

This clonotype has just a few counts. J is TRBJ1-1 and V is TRBV25-1; no definite D call. Germline V lookup: CDR1 MGHDK, CDR2 SYGVNS. V gave up 7 bases and J gave up 0 bases, with 15 bases separating them. The CDR3 runs to 15 residues. The CDR3 protein is CASNNIRDVNTEAFF. In DNA, the CDR3 is TGTGCCAGCAACAATATACGGGATGTGAACACTGAAGCTTTCTTT.

This clonotype was seen many times. The genes are TRBV10-3 and TRBJ1-5; the D is unclear. Deletions cut 2 bases from V and 3 bases from J, with 11 bases between. CDR3 length equals 15 residues. From germline, CDR1 is ENHRY and CDR2 SYGVKD. The CDR3 reads CAISELTGNNQPQHF. In DNA, the CDR3 is TGTGCCATCAGTGAGCTAACCGGGAACAATCAGCCCCAGCATTTT.

V and J are TRBV5-1 and TRBJ1-3, with D uncertain. This CDR3 contains 14 residues. Trimming shortened V by 4 bases and J by 2 bases, and 10 bases separated the two germline ends. Per germline, CDR1 SGHRS and CDR2 YFSETQ. Written as DNA, the CDR3 is TGCGCCAGCAGCGCAGAAGCGACTGGAAACACCATATATTTT. Translation: CASSAEATGNTIYF.

There are a few counts of this clonotype. The V and J genes are TRBV4-2 and TRBJ2-2; TRBD2 matches at 12 bases. Germline CDR1 LGHNA, CDR2 YNFKEQ. V lost 4 bases, J lost 7 bases, and 10 bases stayed unmatched. CDR3 size: 17 residues. CDR3 sequence (DNA): TGTGCCAGCAGCCCCCAACTAGCGGGAGGTTTAGGCGGGGAGCTGTTTTTT. Translating it yields CASSPQLAGGLGGELFF.

This clonotype was observed a handful of times. In this CDR3 the conserved last residue, phenylalanine or tryptophan, is missing, so a read error is likely. V and J are TRBV4-2 and TRBJ1-6; maybe TRBD1 (6 bases). V was trimmed by 4 bases and J by 0 bases, leaving 13 bases between them. Germline values: CDR1 LGHNA, CDR2 YNFKEQ. This CDR3 contains 17 residues. CDR3 in amino acids: CASSPRGGGSYNSPLHL. The DNA of the CDR3 is TGTGCCAGCAGCCCCCGCGGGGGCGGCTCCTATAATTCACCCCTCCACCTT.